This is a list of T cell receptor beta chains from one sample in a study of post-analysis software for immune sequencing data. TCRdb re-derived calls from the PCR reads in MiXCR, one entry per CDR3 protein. The sample has 650,000 to 850,000 distinct CDR3 sequences, roughly 50% seen once. The sequencing sample was made of blood. The receptors come from a girl aged 5 to 17 with multiple sclerosis. The CDR3 runs from the conserved cysteine through the conserved F or W. D genes are given only for firm matches. For some rows the clone size is stated as once, few or many, or as a class when expanded; others skip it.

v_gene: TRBV4-3
abundance: many
j_gene: TRBJ2-7
d_gene: TRBD2
CDR3nt: TGTGCCAGCAGCCAAGGACTAGCGGGGTCCTACGAGCAGTACTTC
CDR3aa: CASSQGLAGSYEQYF

v_gene: TRBV29-1
abundance: few
j_gene: TRBJ1-1
d_gene: NA
CDR3nt: TGCAGCGTTGCGGCAGGACCAACGGAAGCTTTCTTT
CDR3aa: CSVAAGPTEAFF

v_gene: TRBV6-6
abundance: NA
j_gene: TRBJ1-6
d_gene: NA
CDR3nt: TGTGCCAGCAGTTACGGGGGCGGTAGCTCACCCCTCCACTTT
CDR3aa: CASSYGGGSSPLHF

v_gene: TRBV29-1
abundance: NA
j_gene: TRBJ2-1
d_gene: TRBD2
CDR3nt: TGCAGCGCCTCTACGACTAGCATAAATGAGCAGTTCTTC
CDR3aa: CSASTTSINEQFF

v_gene: TRBV9
abundance: few
j_gene: TRBJ2-3
d_gene: TRBD2
CDR3nt: TGTGCCAGCAGCGTAGTCGGGCTAGCGGGAGATACGCAGTATTTT
CDR3aa: CASSVVGLAGDTQYF

v_gene: TRBV15
abundance: NA
j_gene: TRBJ2-1
d_gene: TRBD2
CDR3nt: TGTGCCACCAGCAGAGAATTTTTGGGACTAGCGGGATATGAGCAGTTCTTC
CDR3aa: CATSREFLGLAGYEQFF

v_gene: TRBV11-2
abundance: many
j_gene: TRBJ2-1
d_gene: TRBD2
CDR3nt: TGTGCCAGCAGCTTCCGCGGACTAGCGGGTTCATACAATGAGCAGTTCTTC
CDR3aa: CASSFRGLAGSYNEQFF

v_gene: TRBV6-1
abundance: NA
j_gene: TRBJ2-5
d_gene: NA
CDR3nt: TGTGCCCTTGGGGGCTACTCGCAAGAGACCCAGTACTTC
CDR3aa: CALGGYSQETQYF

v_gene: TRBV7-2
abundance: NA
j_gene: TRBJ2-7
d_gene: NA
CDR3nt: TGTGCCAGCAGCCCCTATAGGATACCCTACGAGCAGTACTTC
CDR3aa: CASSPYRIPYEQYF

v_gene: TRBV12-3/TRBV12-4
abundance: NA
j_gene: TRBJ2-2
d_gene: NA
CDR3nt: TGTGCCAGCAGTTCCCAGGGAGCCGTGGGGCTGTTTTTT
CDR3aa: CASSSQGAVGLFF

v_gene: TRBV29-1
abundance: few
j_gene: TRBJ1-1
d_gene: NA
CDR3nt: TGCAGCGGTTGGACCGGGCTGAACACTGAAGCTTTCTTT
CDR3aa: CSGWTGLNTEAFF

v_gene: TRBV12-3/TRBV12-4
abundance: NA
j_gene: TRBJ1-1
d_gene: NA
CDR3nt: TGTGCCAGCACCCCATCGGGGTCTTACACTGAAGCTTTCTTT
CDR3aa: CASTPSGSYTEAFF

v_gene: TRBV7-9
abundance: few
j_gene: TRBJ2-7
d_gene: TRBD2
CDR3nt: TGTGCCAGCAGCTCCCGGGACTACCCCTACGAGCAGTACTTC
CDR3aa: CASSSRDYPYEQYF

v_gene: TRBV6-5
abundance: NA
j_gene: TRBJ1-4
d_gene: TRBD1
CDR3nt: TGTGCCAGCAGTTACTCGACAGGGGGCGGAAAACTGTTTTTT
CDR3aa: CASSYSTGGGKLFF

v_gene: TRBV20-1
abundance: NA
j_gene: TRBJ2-1
d_gene: TRBD2
CDR3nt: TGCAGTGCTAGAGGACCCGGGACTAGCGGGAGGAGGAGCTCCTACAATGAGCAGTTCTTC
CDR3aa: CSARGPGTSGRRSSYNEQFF

v_gene: TRBV20-1
abundance: few
j_gene: TRBJ2-1
d_gene: NA
CDR3nt: TGCAGTGCTAGGGGGCACGGGATCCATGAGCAGTTCTTC
CDR3aa: CSARGHGIHEQFF

v_gene: TRBV6-5
abundance: once
j_gene: TRBJ2-3
d_gene: TRBD2
CDR3nt: TGTGCCAGCAGTCCGGGACGGGCGGGAGGGCCAGGTACGCAGTATTTT
CDR3aa: CASSPGRAGGPGTQYF

v_gene: TRBV25-1
abundance: NA
j_gene: TRBJ1-6
d_gene: NA
CDR3nt: TGTGCCAGCAGTGAATGGGGAACGAATTCACCCCTCCACTTT
CDR3aa: CASSEWGTNSPLHF

v_gene: TRBV7-9
abundance: NA
j_gene: TRBJ1-4
d_gene: TRBD1
CDR3nt: TGTGCCAGCAGCTTGAAGGGGGCAGGAGAAAAACTGTTTTTT
CDR3aa: CASSLKGAGEKLFF

v_gene: TRBV7-2
abundance: few
j_gene: TRBJ2-5
d_gene: TRBD1
CDR3nt: TGTGCCAGCAGCTCCGTGACAGGGATCAAAGAGACCCAGTACTTC
CDR3aa: CASSSVTGIKETQYF

v_gene: TRBV30
abundance: NA
j_gene: TRBJ2-7
d_gene: NA
CDR3nt: TGTGCCTGGAGCCCACCCCGGGGGCCCTTCTACGAGCAGTACTTC
CDR3aa: CAWSPPRGPFYEQYF

v_gene: TRBV7-9
abundance: NA
j_gene: TRBJ2-1
d_gene: NA
CDR3nt: TGTGCCAGCAGCACAGAGAGCTCCTACAATGAGCAGTTCTTC
CDR3aa: CASSTESSYNEQFF

v_gene: TRBV20-1
abundance: NA
j_gene: TRBJ2-6
d_gene: NA
CDR3nt: TGCAGTGCTAGACTCGAGAATGGGGCCAACGTCCTGACTTTC
CDR3aa: CSARLENGANVLTF

v_gene: TRBV30
abundance: once
j_gene: TRBJ2-7
d_gene: NA
CDR3nt: TGTGCCTGGAGTGGGCAGACTACCTACGAGCAGTACTTC
CDR3aa: CAWSGQTTYEQYF

v_gene: TRBV3-1
abundance: once
j_gene: TRBJ2-7
d_gene: NA
CDR3nt: TGTGCCAGCAGCCACCCCCGGAGTACCGAGCAGTACTTC
CDR3aa: CASSHPRSTEQYF

v_gene: TRBV28
abundance: NA
j_gene: TRBJ2-5
d_gene: NA
CDR3nt: TGTGCCAGCAGTATCGGGGGCCAAGAGACCCAGTACTTC
CDR3aa: CASSIGGQETQYF

v_gene: TRBV29-1
abundance: few
j_gene: TRBJ2-1
d_gene: TRBD1
CDR3nt: TGCAGCGTGGATTGGGACAGGGGTGACGTCTACAATGAGCAGTTCTTC
CDR3aa: CSVDWDRGDVYNEQFF

v_gene: TRBV29-1
abundance: once
j_gene: TRBJ1-1
d_gene: TRBD1
CDR3nt: TGCAGCGGGGCAAAGGGGGCGGTTGAAGCTTTCTTT
CDR3aa: CSGAKGAVEAFF

v_gene: TRBV20-1
abundance: NA
j_gene: TRBJ2-5
d_gene: TRBD1
CDR3nt: TGCAGTGCTGGCCCCCCCGGGACAGCCCTAGGTGGGACCCAGTACTTC
CDR3aa: CSAGPPGTALGGTQYF

v_gene: TRBV6-1
abundance: few
j_gene: TRBJ2-1
d_gene: TRBD2
CDR3nt: TGTGCCAGCACTGAGGCGGGAGGGCCGTACAATGAGCAGTTCTTC
CDR3aa: CASTEAGGPYNEQFF

v_gene: TRBV9
abundance: NA
j_gene: TRBJ2-4
d_gene: TRBD1
CDR3nt: TGTGCCAGCAGCGCCGGGACAGCTAAGTACTTC
CDR3aa: CASSAGTAKYF

v_gene: TRBV7-9
abundance: few
j_gene: TRBJ2-7
d_gene: TRBD1
CDR3nt: TGTGCCAGCAGCTTAGGATGGGACAGGTCCGAGCAGTACTTC
CDR3aa: CASSLGWDRSEQYF

v_gene: TRBV2
abundance: NA
j_gene: TRBJ2-7
d_gene: NA
CDR3nt: TGTGCCAGCAGTCGAGTTGCATACGAGCAGTACTTC
CDR3aa: CASSRVAYEQYF

v_gene: TRBV2
abundance: NA
j_gene: TRBJ2-1
d_gene: NA
CDR3nt: TGTGCCAGCAGTCCTCAGGCTATGCAGTTCTTC
CDR3aa: CASSPQAMQFF

v_gene: TRBV12-3/TRBV12-4
abundance: NA
j_gene: TRBJ2-5
d_gene: NA
CDR3nt: TGTGCCACGGGAGGCAGGGGGACCCAGTACTTC
CDR3aa: CATGGRGTQYF

v_gene: TRBV6-5
abundance: NA
j_gene: TRBJ2-7
d_gene: NA
CDR3nt: TGTGCCAGCAGACCCGGACTAGGGGGCTCCTACGAGCAGTACTTC
CDR3aa: CASRPGLGGSYEQYF

v_gene: TRBV12-3/TRBV12-4
abundance: NA
j_gene: TRBJ2-4
d_gene: NA
CDR3nt: TGTGCCAGCAGGGGACTTCGAGACATTCAGTACTTC
CDR3aa: CASRGLRDIQYF

v_gene: TRBV7-9
abundance: many
j_gene: TRBJ2-7
d_gene: TRBD1
CDR3nt: TGTGCCAGCAGCTCGGGACAGGGGAAGCAGTACTTC
CDR3aa: CASSSGQGKQYF

v_gene: TRBV6-1
abundance: NA
j_gene: TRBJ1-5
d_gene: NA
CDR3nt: TGTGCCTCCCTGCGTTTGGGGATTGGGAGCAATCAGCCCCAGCATTTT
CDR3aa: CASLRLGIGSNQPQHF

v_gene: TRBV7-9
abundance: NA
j_gene: TRBJ2-5
d_gene: NA
CDR3nt: TGTGCCAGCAGCTCTTGGACCAATCAAAGGATGGTCGAGGTCCAAGAGACCCAGTACTTC
CDR3aa: CASSSWTNQRMVEVQETQYF

v_gene: TRBV29-1
abundance: NA
j_gene: TRBJ2-7
d_gene: NA
CDR3nt: TGCAGCGTTGACATGGGGGGTAAGGGGCAGTACTTC
CDR3aa: CSVDMGGKGQYF

v_gene: TRBV29-1
abundance: NA
j_gene: TRBJ2-7
d_gene: TRBD2
CDR3nt: TGCAGCGTCCAACAGGGGTTGACTAGCGGGGTTACCTACGAGCAGTACTTC
CDR3aa: CSVQQGLTSGVTYEQYF